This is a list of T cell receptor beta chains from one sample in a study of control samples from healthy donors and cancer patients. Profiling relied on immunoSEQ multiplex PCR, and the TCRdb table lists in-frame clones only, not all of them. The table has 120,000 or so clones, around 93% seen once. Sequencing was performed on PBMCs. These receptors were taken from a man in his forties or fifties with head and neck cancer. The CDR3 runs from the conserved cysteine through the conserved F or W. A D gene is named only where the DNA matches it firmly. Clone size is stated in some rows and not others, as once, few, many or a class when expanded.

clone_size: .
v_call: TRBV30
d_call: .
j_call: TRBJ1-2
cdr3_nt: TGTGCCTGGAGTGCCTCAGGGAGGGGCTACACCTTC
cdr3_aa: CAWSASGRGYTF

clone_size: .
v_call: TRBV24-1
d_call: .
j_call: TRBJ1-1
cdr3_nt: TGTGCCACCAGCGGTAGAGGAACTGAAGCTTTCTTT
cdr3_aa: CATSGRGTEAFF

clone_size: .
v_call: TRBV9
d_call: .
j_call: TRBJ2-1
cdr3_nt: TGTGCCAGCAGCGCCCGTCAGGGGGGGTCCTACAATGAGCAGTTCTTC
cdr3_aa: CASSARQGGSYNEQFF

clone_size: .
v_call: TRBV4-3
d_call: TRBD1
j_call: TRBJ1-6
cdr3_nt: TGCGCCAGCAGCCAAGGGACAGGGGCGGATTCACCCCTCCACTTT
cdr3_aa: CASSQGTGADSPLHF

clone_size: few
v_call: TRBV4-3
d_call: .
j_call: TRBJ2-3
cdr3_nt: TGCGCCAGCAGCCAAGAAGGTAGCGTAGATACGCAGTATTTT
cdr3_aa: CASSQEGSVDTQYF

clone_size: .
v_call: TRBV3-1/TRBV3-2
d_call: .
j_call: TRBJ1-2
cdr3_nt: TGTGCCAGCAGCCAAATCGCGACCCCCGGGGATGGCTACACCTTC
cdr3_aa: CASSQIATPGDGYTF

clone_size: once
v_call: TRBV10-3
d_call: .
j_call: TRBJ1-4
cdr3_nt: TGTGCCACCTTCGACGGGAATTTCGGCAAACTGTTTTTT
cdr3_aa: CATFDGNFGKLFF

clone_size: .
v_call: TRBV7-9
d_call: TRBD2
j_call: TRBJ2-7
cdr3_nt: TGTGCCAGCAGCGCCGCCGGGACTACCTACGAGCAGTACTTC
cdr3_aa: CASSAAGTTYEQYF

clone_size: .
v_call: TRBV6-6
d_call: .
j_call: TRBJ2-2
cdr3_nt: TGTGCCAGCAGGTTGACGGGGCCCGGCGGGGAGCTGTTTTTT
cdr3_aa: CASRLTGPGGELFF

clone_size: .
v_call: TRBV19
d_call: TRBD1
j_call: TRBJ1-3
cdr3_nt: TGTGCCAGTAGTATTACAGGGGCGGCGGACACCATATATTTT
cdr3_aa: CASSITGAADTIYF

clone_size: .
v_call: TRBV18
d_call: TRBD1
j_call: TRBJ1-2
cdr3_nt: TGTGCCAGCTCACTTCTTGCAGAGAACAGGGGTAACTATGGCTACACCTTC
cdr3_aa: CASSLLAENRGNYGYTF

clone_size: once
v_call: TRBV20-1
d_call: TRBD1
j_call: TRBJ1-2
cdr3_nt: TGCAGTGCTAGTAAGCCCGGGACAGGGGGAGAGTTTAGCTATGGCTACACCTTC
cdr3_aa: CSASKPGTGGEFSYGYTF

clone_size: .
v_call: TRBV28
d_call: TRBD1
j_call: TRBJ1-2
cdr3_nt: TGTGCCAGCAGTCCTTCCTCAGGGGGCCGCTATGGCTACACCTTC
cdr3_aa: CASSPSSGGRYGYTF

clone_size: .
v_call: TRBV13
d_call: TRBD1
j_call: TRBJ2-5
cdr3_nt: TGTGCCAGCAGCCCAGGGGGCTCGGAGACCCAGTACTTC
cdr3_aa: CASSPGGSETQYF

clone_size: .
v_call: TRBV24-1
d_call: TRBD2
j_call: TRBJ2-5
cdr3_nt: TGTGCCACCAGTGAACCTAGCGGGGGGGCGCAAGAGACCCAGTACTTC
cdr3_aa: CATSEPSGGAQETQYF

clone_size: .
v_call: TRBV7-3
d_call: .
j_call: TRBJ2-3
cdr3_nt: TGTGCCAGCAGCTTAGAGCCCACAGATACGCAGTATTTT
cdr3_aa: CASSLEPTDTQYF

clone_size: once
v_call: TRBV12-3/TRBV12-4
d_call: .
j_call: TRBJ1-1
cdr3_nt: TGTGCCAGCAGTTTGGGCGCCTCTGAAGCTTTCTTT
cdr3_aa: CASSLGASEAFF

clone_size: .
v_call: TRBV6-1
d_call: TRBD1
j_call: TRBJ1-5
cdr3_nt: TGTGCCAGCAGTGGAGACAGGGGGGACGTGGGCAATCAGCCCCAGCATTTT
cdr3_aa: CASSGDRGDVGNQPQHF

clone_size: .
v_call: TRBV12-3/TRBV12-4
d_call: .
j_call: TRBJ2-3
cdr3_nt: TGTGCCAGCAGTTTAAGGGGTACGCAGTATTTT
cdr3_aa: CASSLRGTQYF

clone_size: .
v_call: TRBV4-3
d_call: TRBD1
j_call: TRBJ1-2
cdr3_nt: TGCGCCAGCAGCCAAGAAGCAGGGACAGTTAACTATGGCTACACCTTC
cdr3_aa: CASSQEAGTVNYGYTF

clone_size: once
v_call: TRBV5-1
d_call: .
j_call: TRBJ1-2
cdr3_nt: TGCGCCAGCAGCTTGGCGGGGGTTCATGGCTACACCTTC
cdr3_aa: CASSLAGVHGYTF

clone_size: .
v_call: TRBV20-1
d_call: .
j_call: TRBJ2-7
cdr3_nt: TGCAGTGCTGGCATTACCTACGAGCAGTACTTC
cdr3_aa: CSAGITYEQYF

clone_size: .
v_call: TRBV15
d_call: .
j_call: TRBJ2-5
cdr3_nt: TGTGCCACCAGCAGAGATATCGGGCAAGAGACCCAGTACTTC
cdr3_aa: CATSRDIGQETQYF

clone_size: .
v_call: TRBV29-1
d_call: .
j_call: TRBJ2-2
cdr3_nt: TGCAGTGTAGCAGGGGGGACCGGGGAGCTGTTTTTT
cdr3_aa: CSVAGGTGELFF

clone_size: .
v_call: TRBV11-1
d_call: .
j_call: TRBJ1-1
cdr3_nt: TGTGCCAGCAGCCCCCGGGGAGCGACAGAAGCTTTCTTT
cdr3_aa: CASSPRGATEAFF

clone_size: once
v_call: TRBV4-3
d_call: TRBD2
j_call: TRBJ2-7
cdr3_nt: TGCGCCAGCAGCCAAGGTTTTGCGGGGGGGTCCTACGAGCAGTACTTC
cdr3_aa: CASSQGFAGGSYEQYF

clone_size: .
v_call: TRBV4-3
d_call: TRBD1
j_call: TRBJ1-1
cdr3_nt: TGCGCCAGCAGCCAACAGCAGTCCTTCCAGGGGGCCGAAGCTTTCTTT
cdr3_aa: CASSQQQSFQGAEAFF